A selection of T cell receptor beta chains follows, all from one sample in a study of blood T cell repertoires in COVID-19. Profiling relied on immunoSEQ multiplex PCR, and the TCRdb table lists in-frame clones only, not all of them. The sample lists approximately 200,000 clones, approximately 90% occurring once. The sequenced sample was peripheral blood. Source of these receptors: a man aged 25 to 45 with COVID-19, enrolled during active disease. Each CDR3 is given with its conserved first and last residue. Each record gives: D gene, J gene, V gene, clone size, CDR3 protein, CDR3 DNA. The D gene is left open where the match is weak. A clone size is listed for some rows: how often the clone was seen (once, few, many), or a class if it is expanded.

d_call: -; j_call: TRBJ1-2; v_call: TRBV7-9; clone_size: -; cdr3_aa: CASSLALGQIFNNYGYTF; cdr3_nt: TGTGCCAGCAGCTTAGCGCTCGGACAGATTTTTAATAACTATGGCTACACCTTC
d_call: -; j_call: TRBJ1-5; v_call: TRBV18; clone_size: -; cdr3_aa: CASSPTRIGGGASNQPQHF; cdr3_nt: TGTGCCAGCTCACCAACTCGCATTGGGGGGGGCGCGAGCAATCAGCCCCAGCATTTT
d_call: -; j_call: TRBJ1-4; v_call: TRBV7-2; clone_size: -; cdr3_aa: CASSSTGNTEKLFF; cdr3_nt: TGTGCCAGCAGCTCAACAGGGAATACCGAAAAACTGTTTTTT
d_call: TRBD2; j_call: TRBJ2-1; v_call: TRBV3-1/TRBV3-2; clone_size: few; cdr3_aa: CASSRKTSGVSSYNEQFF; cdr3_nt: TGTGCCAGCAGCCGGAAGACTAGCGGGGTCAGCTCCTACAATGAGCAGTTCTTC
d_call: -; j_call: TRBJ1-2; v_call: TRBV3-1/TRBV3-2; clone_size: once; cdr3_aa: CASSQDPGGDQHGYTF; cdr3_nt: TGTGCCAGCAGCCAAGACCCCGGAGGGGACCAGCATGGCTACACCTTC
d_call: -; j_call: TRBJ1-4; v_call: TRBV7-3; clone_size: -; cdr3_aa: CASSRGIGEKLFF; cdr3_nt: TGTGCCAGCTCTCGGGGTATTGGAGAAAAACTGTTTTTT
d_call: TRBD1; j_call: TRBJ2-6; v_call: TRBV5-1; clone_size: -; cdr3_aa: CASSLTGVGANVLTF; cdr3_nt: TGCGCCAGCAGCTTGACAGGGGTTGGGGCCAACGTCCTGACTTTC
d_call: -; j_call: TRBJ2-2; v_call: TRBV9; clone_size: -; cdr3_aa: CASSGPRGLGGELFF; cdr3_nt: TGTGCCAGCAGCGGCCCTAGAGGCCTGGGCGGGGAGCTGTTTTTT
d_call: -; j_call: TRBJ1-2; v_call: TRBV5-1; clone_size: -; cdr3_aa: CASSSPGEYGYTF; cdr3_nt: TGCGCCAGCAGCTCTCCGGGAGAGTATGGCTACACCTTC
d_call: TRBD1; j_call: TRBJ2-5; v_call: TRBV10-3; clone_size: -; cdr3_aa: CAIRPGQGRETQYF; cdr3_nt: TGTGCCATCCGTCCGGGACAGGGTAGGGAGACCCAGTACTTC
d_call: TRBD1; j_call: TRBJ1-2; v_call: TRBV6-1; clone_size: -; cdr3_aa: CASSDKTGFLRGGYTF; cdr3_nt: TGTGCCAGCAGTGATAAGACAGGGTTTTTGAGGGGGGGCTACACCTTC
d_call: -; j_call: TRBJ1-4; v_call: TRBV9; clone_size: -; cdr3_aa: CASSPRGGAIDELFF; cdr3_nt: TGTGCCAGCAGCCCCCGTGGAGGGGCAATCGATGAACTGTTTTTT
d_call: TRBD1; j_call: TRBJ1-4; v_call: TRBV13; clone_size: -; cdr3_aa: CASSKTRGRGEKLFF; cdr3_nt: TGTGCCAGCAGTAAGACCAGGGGGCGAGGTGAAAAACTGTTTTTT
d_call: -; j_call: TRBJ2-7; v_call: TRBV27; clone_size: -; cdr3_aa: CASSLNRANEQYF; cdr3_nt: TGTGCCAGCAGTTTAAACAGGGCGAACGAGCAGTACTTC
d_call: TRBD2; j_call: TRBJ2-2; v_call: TRBV3-1/TRBV3-2; clone_size: few; cdr3_aa: CASSLTSGRSTGELFF; cdr3_nt: TGTGCCAGCAGCCTTACTAGCGGGAGGTCGACCGGGGAGCTGTTTTTT
d_call: TRBD2; j_call: TRBJ2-7; v_call: TRBV4-2; clone_size: -; cdr3_aa: CASSQDIPTSGSNNEQYF; cdr3_nt: TGTGCCAGCAGCCAAGATATTCCAACTAGCGGGAGTAACAACGAGCAGTACTTC
d_call: -; j_call: TRBJ1-1; v_call: TRBV29-1; clone_size: -; cdr3_aa: CSALRGTEAFF; cdr3_nt: TGCAGCGCTCTCAGGGGCACTGAAGCTTTCTTT
d_call: TRBD1; j_call: TRBJ2-7; v_call: TRBV11-3; clone_size: -; cdr3_aa: CASSLGGQGGYEQYF; cdr3_nt: TGTGCCAGCAGCTTAGGAGGACAGGGGGGCTACGAGCAGTACTTC
d_call: -; j_call: TRBJ1-1; v_call: TRBV3-1/TRBV3-2; clone_size: -; cdr3_aa: CASSQAPSNTEAFF; cdr3_nt: TGTGCCAGCAGCCAAGCTCCGAGTAACACTGAAGCTTTCTTT
d_call: -; j_call: TRBJ1-1; v_call: TRBV27; clone_size: -; cdr3_aa: CASSFDRNTEAFF; cdr3_nt: TGTGCCAGCAGTTTCGACAGGAACACTGAAGCTTTCTTT
d_call: TRBD1; j_call: TRBJ2-3; v_call: TRBV4-3; clone_size: -; cdr3_aa: CASSQGLWDREYF; cdr3_nt: TGCGCCAGCAGCCAAGGACTCTGGGACAGAGAGTATTTT
d_call: -; j_call: TRBJ2-1; v_call: TRBV24-1; clone_size: -; cdr3_aa: CATSDFRRGSEEEQFF; cdr3_nt: TGTGCCACCAGTGATTTTCGCAGGGGATCTGAAGAGGAGCAGTTCTTC
d_call: TRBD1; j_call: TRBJ1-6; v_call: TRBV3-1/TRBV3-2; clone_size: few; cdr3_aa: CASSTRTGLNNSPLHF; cdr3_nt: TGTGCCAGCAGCACCCGGACAGGACTTAATAATTCACCCCTCCACTTT
d_call: TRBD1; j_call: TRBJ1-1; v_call: TRBV24-1; clone_size: -; cdr3_aa: CATSDQTGGTEAFF; cdr3_nt: TGTGCCACCAGTGACCAGACAGGGGGCACTGAAGCTTTCTTT
d_call: TRBD1; j_call: TRBJ2-2; v_call: TRBV11-2; clone_size: -; cdr3_aa: CASSWTGGWTGELFF; cdr3_nt: TGTGCCAGCAGCTGGACAGGGGGCTGGACCGGGGAGCTGTTTTTT
d_call: -; j_call: TRBJ2-7; v_call: TRBV30; clone_size: -; cdr3_aa: CAWSVSSHEQYF; cdr3_nt: TGTGCCTGGAGTGTATCTTCCCACGAGCAGTACTTC
d_call: -; j_call: TRBJ1-4; v_call: TRBV7-2; clone_size: -; cdr3_aa: CASSLTLGGEKLFF; cdr3_nt: TGTGCCAGCAGCTTGACCCTGGGAGGGGAAAAACTGTTTTTT
d_call: -; j_call: TRBJ1-3; v_call: TRBV18; clone_size: once; cdr3_aa: CASSLGRGGNTIYF; cdr3_nt: TGTGCCAGCTCCCTTGGCCGGGGAGGAAACACCATATATTTT
d_call: -; j_call: TRBJ2-2; v_call: TRBV19; clone_size: -; cdr3_aa: CASKMQGNTGELFF; cdr3_nt: TGTGCCAGTAAAATGCAGGGGAACACCGGGGAGCTGTTTTTT
d_call: -; j_call: TRBJ2-1; v_call: TRBV7-9; clone_size: -; cdr3_aa: CASSLVRAQEQFF; cdr3_nt: TGTGCCAGCAGCTTAGTCAGGGCACAGGAGCAGTTCTTC
d_call: -; j_call: TRBJ1-2; v_call: TRBV18; clone_size: few; cdr3_aa: CASSLSLGQDYGYTF; cdr3_nt: TGTGCCAGCTCACTATCGCTTGGGCAGGACTATGGCTACACCTTC
d_call: TRBD1; j_call: TRBJ1-2; v_call: TRBV7-9; clone_size: -; cdr3_aa: CASSNGTGSNRGYTF; cdr3_nt: TGTGCCAGCAGCAACGGGACAGGGTCAAATCGTGGCTACACCTTC
d_call: TRBD2; j_call: TRBJ2-1; v_call: TRBV4-1; clone_size: -; cdr3_aa: CASSQDWELAGEDEQFF; cdr3_nt: TGCGCCAGCAGCCAAGATTGGGAGCTAGCGGGGGAGGATGAGCAGTTCTTC
d_call: -; j_call: TRBJ2-1; v_call: TRBV4-1; clone_size: -; cdr3_aa: CASSQRGGYEQFF; cdr3_nt: TGCGCCAGCAGCCAGCGGGGCGGCTATGAGCAGTTCTTC
d_call: -; j_call: TRBJ2-7; v_call: TRBV5-1; clone_size: -; cdr3_aa: CASSLFPLTEYEQYF; cdr3_nt: TGCGCCAGCAGCTTGTTTCCTCTGACGGAGTACGAGCAGTACTTC
d_call: TRBD2; j_call: TRBJ2-1; v_call: TRBV18; clone_size: -; cdr3_aa: CASSPTSGRRNEQFF; cdr3_nt: TGTGCCAGCTCACCCACTAGCGGGAGAAGGAATGAGCAGTTCTTC
d_call: TRBD2; j_call: TRBJ2-1; v_call: TRBV4-3; clone_size: -; cdr3_aa: CASSQDLGRNEQFF; cdr3_nt: TGCGCCAGCAGCCAAGATCTCGGGAGGAATGAGCAGTTCTTC
d_call: -; j_call: TRBJ1-2; v_call: TRBV10-3; clone_size: -; cdr3_aa: CAISESPGNYGYTF; cdr3_nt: TGTGCCATCAGTGAGAGTCCAGGGAACTATGGCTACACCTTC
d_call: -; j_call: TRBJ2-1; v_call: TRBV7-2; clone_size: -; cdr3_aa: CASSLEGASYNEQFF; cdr3_nt: TGTGCCAGCAGCTTGGAGGGGGCCTCCTACAATGAGCAGTTCTTC
d_call: -; j_call: TRBJ2-1; v_call: TRBV2; clone_size: -; cdr3_aa: CAGTFYNEQFF; cdr3_nt: TGTGCCGGGACTTTCTACAATGAGCAGTTCTTC
d_call: -; j_call: TRBJ2-1; v_call: TRBV28; clone_size: -; cdr3_aa: CASRAGTAYNEQFF; cdr3_nt: TGTGCCAGCAGGGCGGGGACAGCCTACAATGAGCAGTTCTTC
d_call: -; j_call: TRBJ2-1; v_call: TRBV4-3; clone_size: -; cdr3_aa: CASSQEVRTVLYNEQFF; cdr3_nt: TGCGCCAGCAGCCAAGAGGTAAGGACAGTCCTCTACAATGAGCAGTTCTTC
d_call: TRBD2; j_call: TRBJ2-5; v_call: TRBV2; clone_size: -; cdr3_aa: CASSQRLAGGAQETQYF; cdr3_nt: TGTGCCAGCAGCCAACGACTAGCGGGGGGGGCCCAAGAGACCCAGTACTTC
d_call: -; j_call: TRBJ2-7; v_call: TRBV29-1; clone_size: -; cdr3_aa: CSGRDIYEQYF; cdr3_nt: TGCAGTGGCAGGGACATATACGAGCAGTACTTC
d_call: -; j_call: TRBJ2-3; v_call: TRBV9; clone_size: -; cdr3_aa: CASSVVGEHTDTQYF; cdr3_nt: TGTGCCAGCAGCGTAGTTGGAGAACACACAGATACGCAGTATTTT
d_call: -; j_call: TRBJ2-3; v_call: TRBV11-3; clone_size: -; cdr3_aa: CASSLSPVTDTQYF; cdr3_nt: TGTGCCAGCAGCTTAAGTCCAGTCACAGATACGCAGTATTTT